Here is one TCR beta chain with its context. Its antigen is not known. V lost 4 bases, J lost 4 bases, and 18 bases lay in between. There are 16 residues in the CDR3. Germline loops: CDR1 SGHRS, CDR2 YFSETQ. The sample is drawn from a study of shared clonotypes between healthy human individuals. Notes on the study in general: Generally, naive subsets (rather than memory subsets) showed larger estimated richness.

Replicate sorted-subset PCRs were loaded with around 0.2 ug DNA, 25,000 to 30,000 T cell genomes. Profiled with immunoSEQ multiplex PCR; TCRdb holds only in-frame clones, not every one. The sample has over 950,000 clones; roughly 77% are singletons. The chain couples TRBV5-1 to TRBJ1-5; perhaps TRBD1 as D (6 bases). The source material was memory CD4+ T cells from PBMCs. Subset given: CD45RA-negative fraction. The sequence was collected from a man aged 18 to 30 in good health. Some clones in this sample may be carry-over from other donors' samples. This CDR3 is CASSPQGGFGNQPQHF. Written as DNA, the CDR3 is TGCGCCAGCAGCCCCCAAGGGGGTTTCGGGAATCAGCCCCAGCATTTT.